This TCR beta chain was captured in a study of blood T cell repertoires in COVID-19. Germline V gene data show CDR1 as MDHEN and CDR2 as SYDVKM. The V segment lost 4 bases and the J segment 3 bases; nucleotides outside the gene matches: 4. This CDR3 spans 14 amino acids. TCRdb's copy holds only in-frame clones and misses some; the assay was immunoSEQ multiplex PCR. The sample includes tens of thousands of clones, approximately 84% of them seen just once. The sequenced material came from peripheral blood. This receptor was identified in an elderly woman with acute or convalescent COVID-19. J is TRBJ2-3 and V is TRBV28, with 7 bases that match TRBD1. The CDR3 spells CASSWTGPTDTQYF. CDR3 in DNA: TGTGCCAGCAGTTGGACAGGTCCTACAGATACGCAGTATTTT. Full variable domain (rest looked up from reference TRBV28 and TRBJ2-3): DVKVTQSSRYLVKRTGEKVFLECVQDMDHENMFWYRQDPGLGLRLIYFSYDVKMKEKGDIPEGYSVSREKKERFSLILESASTNQTSMYLCASSWTGPTDTQYFGPGTRLTVL.